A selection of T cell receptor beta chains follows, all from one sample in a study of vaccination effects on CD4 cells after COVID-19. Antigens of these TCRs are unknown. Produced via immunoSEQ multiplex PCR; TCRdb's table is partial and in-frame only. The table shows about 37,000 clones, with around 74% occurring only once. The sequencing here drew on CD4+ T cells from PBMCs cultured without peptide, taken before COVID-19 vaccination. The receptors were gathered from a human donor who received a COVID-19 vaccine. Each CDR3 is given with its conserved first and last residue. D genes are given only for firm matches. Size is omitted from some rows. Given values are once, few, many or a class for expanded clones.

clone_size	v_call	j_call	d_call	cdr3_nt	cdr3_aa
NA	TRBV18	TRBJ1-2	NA	TGTGCCAGCTCACCAGCCTGGGACGGCGACTATGGCTACACCTTC	CASSPAWDGDYGYTF
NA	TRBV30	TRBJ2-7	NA	TGTGCCTGGAGCGCCGGGGTGGAAAACTACGAGCAGTACTTC	CAWSAGVENYEQYF
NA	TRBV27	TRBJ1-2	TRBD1	TGTGCCAGCAGTTTGGGGACAGCCTATGGCTACACCTTC	CASSLGTAYGYTF
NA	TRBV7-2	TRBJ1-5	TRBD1	TGTGCCAGCAGGGAAACTGGGACAGGGAGGGATCAGCCCCAGCATTTT	CASRETGTGRDQPQHF
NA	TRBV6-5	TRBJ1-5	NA	TGTGCCAGCAGTTACTCGAATCCGCTCAATCAGCCCCAGCATTTT	CASSYSNPLNQPQHF
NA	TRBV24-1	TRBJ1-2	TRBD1	TGTGCCACCAGTGATTGGACAGGGGATCGGTATGGCTACACCTTC	CATSDWTGDRYGYTF
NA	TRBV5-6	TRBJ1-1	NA	TGTGCCAGCAGCTCTATCCGTTATAACGGGAGCCCCAGTGAAGCTTTCTTT	CASSSIRYNGSPSEAFF
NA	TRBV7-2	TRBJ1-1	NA	TGTGCCAGCAGCTTAGTGGCAGAGATGAACACTGAAGCTTTCTTT	CASSLVAEMNTEAFF
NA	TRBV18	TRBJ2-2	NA	TGTGCCAGCTCACCAGTATCCCCGAACACCGGGGAGCTGTTTTTT	CASSPVSPNTGELFF
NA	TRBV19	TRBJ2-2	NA	TGTGCCAGTGATGGGCAGGGACGTGCCGGGGAGCTGTTTTTT	CASDGQGRAGELFF
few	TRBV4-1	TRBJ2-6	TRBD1	TGCGCCAGCAGCCAAGGCGACAGGGGCTTCGGGGCCAACGTCCTGACTTTC	CASSQGDRGFGANVLTF
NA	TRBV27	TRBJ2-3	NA	TGTGCCAGCAGTTTTCGGGGCCTGACGGGGGATACGCAGTATTTT	CASSFRGLTGDTQYF
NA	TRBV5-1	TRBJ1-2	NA	TGCGCCAGCAGCTTTTCCGCAGGGTCCAACTATGGCTACACCTTC	CASSFSAGSNYGYTF
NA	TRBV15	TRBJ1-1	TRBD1	TGTGCCACCAGCGGGCGATTCCGGGACAGGCCCCCGTTCTTT	CATSGRFRDRPPFF
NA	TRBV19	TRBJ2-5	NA	TGTGCCAGTAGTATAAGCCCTGTGGAGACCCAGTACTTC	CASSISPVETQYF
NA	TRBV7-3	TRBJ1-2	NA	TGTGCCAGCAGCCCTCAGGGGAGGGTATCCCATGGCTACACCTTC	CASSPQGRVSHGYTF
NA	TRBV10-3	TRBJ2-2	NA	TGTGCCATCAGTGCTCGAACTGGGGGGCCTCAGACCGGGGAGCTGTTTTTT	CAISARTGGPQTGELFF
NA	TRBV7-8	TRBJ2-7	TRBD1	TGTGCCAGCAGCTCGAAAGTAAGACAGGGGCCCTACGAGCAGTACTTC	CASSSKVRQGPYEQYF
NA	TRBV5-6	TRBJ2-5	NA	TGTGCCAGCAGCTTCTCGTCTGGGACCCAGTACTTC	CASSFSSGTQYF
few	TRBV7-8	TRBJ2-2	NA	TGTGCCAGCAGCTTAGTTCCAGGGCGGGACGGGGAGCTGTTTTTT	CASSLVPGRDGELFF
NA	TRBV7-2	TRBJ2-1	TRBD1	TGTGCCAGCAGCCTAACCGGGACAGGGGCCAATGAGCAGTTCTTC	CASSLTGTGANEQFF
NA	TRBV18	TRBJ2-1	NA	TGTGCCAGCTCACCAGTATCTACAGGGTATGAGCAGTTCTTC	CASSPVSTGYEQFF
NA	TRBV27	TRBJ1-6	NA	TGTGCCAGCAGTTTCTCCGGTTCACCCCTCCACTTT	CASSFSGSPLHF
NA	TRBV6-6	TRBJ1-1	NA	TGTGCCAGCAGTTTTGGGTCTTACACTGAAGCTTTCTTT	CASSFGSYTEAFF
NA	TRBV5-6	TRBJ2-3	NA	TGTGCCAGCGCGAGGGGGGTTGATACGCAGTATTTT	CASARGVDTQYF
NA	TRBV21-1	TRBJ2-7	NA	TGTGCCAGCAGCTGCTCTTTAAGGGACAACTACGAGCAGTACTTC	CASSCSLRDNYEQYF
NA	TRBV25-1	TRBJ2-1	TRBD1	TGTGCCAGCAGTGAATGGGACAGGAGAAAGAACAATGAGCAGTTCTTC	CASSEWDRRKNNEQFF
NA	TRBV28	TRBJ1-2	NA	TGTGCCAGCAGGGGCGGTTCTAACTATGGCTACACCTTC	CASRGGSNYGYTF
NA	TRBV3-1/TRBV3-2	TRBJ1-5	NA	TGTGCCAGCAGCTCAGGACATAGAAATCAGCCCCAGCATTTT	CASSSGHRNQPQHF
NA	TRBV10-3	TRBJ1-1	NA	TGTGCCATCAGTGACGTTGGGATTGAAGCTTTCTTT	CAISDVGIEAFF
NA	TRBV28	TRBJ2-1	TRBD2	TGTGCCAGCAACGGTTCAAGCGGGAGGGCCGGTGAGCAGTTCTTC	CASNGSSGRAGEQFF
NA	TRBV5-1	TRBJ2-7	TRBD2	TGCGCCAGCAGCTGGGGCGGGGGCTCCTACGAGCAGTACTTC	CASSWGGGSYEQYF
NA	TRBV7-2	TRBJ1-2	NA	TGTGCCAGCCGGCTTTCGTATGGCTACACCTTC	CASRLSYGYTF
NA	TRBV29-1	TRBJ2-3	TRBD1	TGCAGCGTTGGCGGACAGGGGTCAGATACGCAGTATTTT	CSVGGQGSDTQYF
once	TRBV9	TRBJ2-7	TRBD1	TGTGCCAGCAGCGTACGAGGGACAGATTCCTACGAGCAGTACTTC	CASSVRGTDSYEQYF
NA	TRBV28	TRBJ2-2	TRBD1	TGTGCCAGCAGTTCGGGACAGCCCGGGGAGCTGTTTTTT	CASSSGQPGELFF
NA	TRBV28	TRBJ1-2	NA	TGTGCCACCTCGACGGCCAACTATGGCTACACCTTC	CATSTANYGYTF
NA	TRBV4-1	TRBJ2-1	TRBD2	TGCGCCAGCAGCCAAGGCGGACTAGCGGGATTCCCTCCGCCCTACAATGAGCAGTTCTTC	CASSQGGLAGFPPPYNEQFF
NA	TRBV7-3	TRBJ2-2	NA	TGTGCCAGCAGAGTAGGGGGCACCGGGGAGCTGTTTTTT	CASRVGGTGELFF
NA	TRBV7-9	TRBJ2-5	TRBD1	TGTGCCAGCAGCACCCTAGGGACAGGGGGCTCGGAGACCCAGTACTTC	CASSTLGTGGSETQYF
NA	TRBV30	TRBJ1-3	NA	TGTGCCTGGAGTGAAGCAGGGGGAAACACCATATATTTT	CAWSEAGGNTIYF
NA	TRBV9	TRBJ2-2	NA	TGTGCCAGCAGCGCCACCCGGGACCATATCGAGCTGTTTTTT	CASSATRDHIELFF